A single T cell receptor beta chain is shown here with its context. The data derive from a study of blood T cell repertoires in COVID-19. Background on the study: T cells, B-cell-depleted T cells, or PBMCs provided the cDNA or gDNA that served as material.

TCRdb keeps only in-frame clones here, not all; method: immunoSEQ multiplex PCR. The table has about 230,000 clones, 80% to 90% seen once; the top ten hold around 10%. From germline, CDR1 is MDHEN and CDR2 SYDVKM. The CDR3 loop spans 14 amino acids. The V gene lost 6 bases and the J gene lost 0 bases, with 9 bases spanning the gap. The J gene is TRBJ1-5, the V gene TRBV28; a possible D gene is TRBD1 (6 bases). The specimen was peripheral blood. The clonotype originates from a man between 45 and 60 years old with COVID-19, enrolled during active disease. The CDR3 here is CASREQGSNQPQHF. Written as DNA, the CDR3 is TGTGCCAGCAGGGAACAGGGTAGCAATCAGCCCCAGCATTTT. Combining the CDR3 with reference TRBV28 and TRBJ1-5 gives the whole variable domain DVKVTQSSRYLVKRTGEKVFLECVQDMDHENMFWYRQDPGLGLRLIYFSYDVKMKEKGDIPEGYSVSREKKERFSLILESASTNQTSMYLCASREQGSNQPQHFGDGTRLSIL.